The clone carrying this T cell receptor beta chain was detected many times. Its target is unknown. This sample is part of a study of neurological immune-mediated disorders. Study-level results: When repertoires were grouped phylogenetically, those of 18 of 34 multiple sclerosis patients fell into one related-CDR3 cluster, a possible signature. The greatest degree of TCR clonal expansion was observed in HTLV-1-associated myelopathy, with the lowest in multiple sclerosis, below that of healthy controls.

TCRdb re-called the 5' RACE reads through MiXCR, storing one row per CDR3 protein. The table records just under 60,000 distinct CDR3 sequences, less than 2.5% of them present only once. Germline V gene sequence: CDR1 MNHEY, CDR2 SMNVEV (reference sequence). V lost 2 bases, J lost 9 bases, and 16 bases lay in between. CDR3 length equals 14 residues. The sample taken for sequencing was PBMCs. The rearrangement uses TRBV27 and TRBJ1-2; D gene unclear. This clonotype was sampled from a man aged 50-59 years with multiple sclerosis. In DNA form, the CDR3 reads TGTGCCAGCAGTTTAACGTCGGCCGCGTTTAGCTACACCTTC. Translating it yields CASSLTSAAFSYTF.